The 26 T cell receptor beta chains reported below all come from one sample, sequenced in a study of identifying expanded T cells in peripheral blood. The protocol was immunoSEQ multiplex PCR, while the TCRdb copy is restricted to in-frame clones and leaves out a portion. The profile shows approximately 130,000 clones, 75% to 90% of them singletons. Input material: blood. The receptors were sampled from a person between 18 and 75 years old in good health.

The CDR3 loop is CASSQARGIYEQYF. In DNA, the CDR3 is TGCGCCAGCAGCCAAGCGCGGGGTATATACGAGCAGTACTTC. J is TRBJ2-7 and V is TRBV4-3; possibly TRBD2 for D (6 bases). The CDR3 is 14 residues long. V was clipped by 1 base and J by 4 bases, with 11 bases between them. The germline gives CDR1 LGHNA, CDR2 YSLEER.

Note on this clone: One junction end disagrees with the germline gene, perhaps due to a read error. The chain couples TRBV7-2 to TRBJ1-1; no clear D. The germline CDR1 and CDR2 sequences are SGHTA and FQGNSA. This CDR3 is built from 14 residues. CDR3 coding DNA: TGTGCCAGCAGCTTATGGACGGCGGGCACTAAAGCTTTCTTT. It yields the protein CASSLWTAGTKAFF.

V usage is TRBV7-9 and J usage is TRBJ2-7; the match to TRBD1 covers 8 bases. Trimming cost V 0 bases and J 3 bases; bases outside gene matches: 7. Per germline, CDR1 SEHNR and CDR2 FQNEAQ (reference sequence). The CDR3 sequence is 16 residues long. CDR3 nucleotide sequence: TGTGCCAGCAGCTTAGCCCAGGGGGCCCTTGACTACGAGCAGTACTTC. It is translated as CASSLAQGALDYEQYF. The full variable domain, rest sourced from reference TRBV7-9 and TRBJ2-7, is DTGVSQNPRHKITKRGQNVTFRCDPISEHNRLYWYRQTLGQGPEFLTYFQNEAQLEKSRLLSDRFSAERPKGSFSTLEIQRTEQGDSAMYLCASSLAQGALDYEQYFGPGTRLTVT.

The V call is TRBV2, the J call TRBJ2-2, with 7 nucleotides matching TRBD1. Trimming at V came to 5 bases and at J to 6 bases, leaving 9 bases not matched to a gene. This CDR3 has 15 residues. Germline values: CDR1 SNHLY, CDR2 FYNNEI. In DNA, the CDR3 is TGTGCCAGCAGTCGCCTGACAGGGTTGGCCGGGGAGCTGTTTTTT. This encodes CASSRLTGLAGELFF.

This clone was found a few times. The J gene is TRBJ1-1, the V gene TRBV15; 9 bases agree with TRBD1. The CDR3 totals 14 residues. CDR1 is LNHNV, CDR2 YYDKDF, per germline (reference sequence). V trimming: 5 bases; J trimming: 7 bases; junction bases outside the gene matches: 8. DNA of the CDR3: TGTGCCACCAGCCCAGACAGGGGGTGGATTGAAGCTTTCTTT. Protein product: CATSPDRGWIEAFF.

This chain connects TRBV23-1 to TRBJ2-7; D possibly corresponds to TRBD1 (6 bases). TRBV23-1 has ORF status, its function being uncertain. Trimming took off 3 bases at V and 3 bases at J, with 15 bases between the two ends. CDR3 length: 15 residues. This CDR3 is CASSQRETGLYEQYF. The CDR3 DNA reads TGCGCCAGCAGTCAGAGAGAGACAGGCCTCTACGAGCAGTACTTC.

This clone was counted between two and nine times. The chain joins TRBV19 to TRBJ2-1; D is unclear. V was trimmed by 1 base and J by 6 bases, leaving 7 bases between them. This CDR3 is 13 amino acids long. Looked up from germline, CDR1 is LNHDA and CDR2 is SQIVND (reference sequence). CDR3 amino acids: CASSIAPPNEQFF. The CDR3 nucleotides are TGTGCCAGTAGTATAGCCCCCCCCAATGAGCAGTTCTTC.

The chain has TRBV25-1 and TRBJ1-1; D is possibly TRBD1 (6 bases). This CDR3 comprises 13 residues. Per the germline V gene, CDR1 is MGHDK and CDR2 is SYGVNS. V lost 5 bases to trimming and J lost 6 bases, with 13 bases between them. The CDR3 protein is CASSSGATPEAFF. CDR3 DNA sequence: TGTGCCAGCAGTTCGGGGGCGACGCCTGAAGCTTTCTTT.

This chain uses TRBV5-1 with TRBJ2-5; D ambiguous. This CDR3 region has 13 residues. The ends were cut back, 0 bases at V and 2 bases at J, with 5 bases in the middle. The germline V gene encodes CDR1 SGHRS and CDR2 YFSETQ. The CDR3 spells CASSLGQQETQYF. CDR3 nucleotide sequence: TGCGCCAGCAGCTTGGGGCAGCAAGAGACCCAGTACTTC.

The chain uses TRBV2 and TRBJ2-5; 9 nucleotides line up with TRBD2. The V and J ends lost 3 bases and 4 bases, in that order; junction bases with no gene match: 6. CDR3 length: 15 residues. Germline CDR1 SNHLY, CDR2 FYNNEI. The CDR3: CASSESSGTRETQYF. The CDR3 DNA follows: TGTGCCAGCAGTGAGTCTAGCGGGACCAGAGAGACCCAGTACTTC.

The chain has TRBV6-6 and TRBJ2-1; D is ambiguous. Trimming removed 6 bases at V and 3 bases at J, with 9 bases between. Looked up from germline, CDR1 is MNHNY and CDR2 is SVGAGI (reference sequence). This CDR3 is built from 13 residues. The CDR3 nucleotides are TGTGCCAGCAGCCCATTTATCTACAATGAGCAGTTCTTC. Protein product: CASSPFIYNEQFF.

The chain couples TRBV30 to TRBJ2-7, with 7 bases lining up with TRBD1. The V segment lost 4 bases and the J segment 3 bases; nucleotides outside the gene matches: 9. This CDR3 spans 14 amino acids. CDR1 and CDR2 (germline): GTSNPN, SVGIG (reference sequence). The CDR3 spells CAWTIKGANYEQYF. The CDR3 nucleotides are TGTGCCTGGACCATAAAGGGGGCGAACTACGAGCAGTACTTC. Looking up the rest from reference TRBV30 and TRBJ2-7 gives the full variable domain: SQTIHQWPATLVQPVGSPLSLECTVEGTSNPNLYWYRQAAGRGLQLLFYSVGIGQISSEVPQNLSASRPQDRQFILSSKKLLLSDSGFYLCAWTIKGANYEQYFGPGTRLTVT.

This clone appeared a single time. This chain links TRBV6-5 with TRBJ2-2; D is uncertain. Trimming removed 0 bases from V and 5 bases from J, with 13 bases in between. The CDR3 totals 16 residues. The germline gives CDR1 MNHEY, CDR2 SVGAGI. The CDR3 reads CASSYSTRARTGELFF. In DNA form, the CDR3 reads TGTGCCAGCAGTTACTCGACCCGGGCGCGAACCGGGGAGCTGTTTTTT.

The V call is TRBV6-6, the J call TRBJ1-2, with TRBD1 matching over 8 bases. Germline V gene data show CDR1 as MNHNY and CDR2 as SVGAGI (reference sequence). The CDR3 loop spans 14 amino acids. With V trimmed by 7 bases and J by 4 bases, 8 bases remained unmatched. The CDR3, as DNA: TGTGCCAGCACCTTGACAGGGGATGGCTATGGCTACACCTTC. It encodes CASTLTGDGYGYTF.

This chain connects TRBV18 to TRBJ2-5; 7 nucleotides match TRBD2. The length of the CDR3 is 17 residues. Per the germline V gene, CDR1 is KGHSH and CDR2 is LQKENI. J was trimmed by 4 bases and V by 3 bases; bases with no gene match: 14. The CDR3 here is CASSPNLLKRGSETQYF. CDR3 sequence (DNA): TGTGCCAGCTCACCTAATCTTCTTAAGCGGGGATCAGAGACCCAGTACTTC.

The chain links TRBV29-1 to TRBJ2-1; D is unclear. The germline V and J ends were trimmed by 0 bases and 9 bases, with 12 bases remaining between them. The CDR3 is 13 amino acids. Germline V CDR1 and CDR2: SQVTM, ANQGSEA. Here the CDR3 reads CSVEDHRPSEQFF. Here the CDR3 DNA reads TGCAGCGTTGAAGATCACCGACCAAGTGAGCAGTTCTTC.

The chain recombines TRBV19 with TRBJ2-1; 8 nucleotides match TRBD2. With 1 base clipped from V and 4 bases from J, the junction kept 3 bases outside the gene matches. The length of the CDR3 is 15 residues. Germline V gives CDR1 LNHDA, CDR2 SQIVND (reference sequence). The CDR3 coding sequence is TGTGCCAGTAGTATAGGGCGGGGGGCGTACAATGAGCAGTTCTTC. Its translation is CASSIGRGAYNEQFF.

The CDR3 reads CASSPHRGQPQHF. The DNA for the CDR3 is TGTGCCAGCAGTCCCCACCGAGGTCAGCCCCAGCATTTT. This sequence joins TRBV6-5 and TRBJ1-5; D is undetermined. The V gene's germline CDR1 is MNHEY and CDR2 SVGAGI. The CDR3 totals 13 residues. V was pared by 5 bases and J by 6 bases, with 11 bases between.

The CDR3 loop is CASKAGVDNQPQHF. Written as DNA, the CDR3 is TGTGCCAGTAAAGCAGGGGTTGACAATCAGCCCCAGCATTTT. The chain couples TRBV19 to TRBJ1-5, with D possibly being TRBD1 (6 bases). V was pared by 7 bases and J by 3 bases, with 13 bases between. The CDR3 is made up of 14 amino acids. The germline gives CDR1 LNHDA, CDR2 SQIVND (reference sequence).

The rearrangement uses TRBV18 and TRBJ2-5; D is undetermined. V lost 0 bases and J lost 2, with 10 bases in between. Germline CDR1 reads KGHSH; CDR2 reads LQKENI. This CDR3 has 15 residues. The CDR3: CASSPPSLDQETQYF. In nucleotides, the CDR3 is TGTGCCAGCTCACCACCTTCCCTAGATCAAGAGACCCAGTACTTC.

The rearrangement joins TRBV29-1 to TRBJ2-5; no reliable D call. The germline V gene has CDR1 SQVTM and CDR2 ANQGSEA. The CDR3 has 13 amino acids. The V and J ends lost 5 bases and 0 bases respectively, with 10 bases between them. The CDR3 DNA reads as TGCAGCGTTCGAGGAACAGACCAAGAGACCCAGTACTTC. It yields the protein CSVRGTDQETQYF. The whole variable domain, remainder taken from reference TRBV29-1 and TRBJ2-5, is SAVISQKPSRDICQRGTSLTIQCQVDSQVTMMFWYRQQPGQSLTLIATANQGSEATYESGFVIDKFPISRPNLTFSTLTVSNMSPEDSSIYLCSVRGTDQETQYFGPGTRLLVL.

The table lists this clone with a count of one. V usage is TRBV5-1 and J usage is TRBJ2-3; 9 bases match TRBD1. This CDR3 is built from 16 residues. Germline V CDR1 and CDR2: SGHRS, YFSETQ. V dropped 4 bases and J dropped 4; count of bases not matched to a gene: 10. In nucleotides, the CDR3 is TGCGCCAGCAGCATAAGGACAGGGGCCCTTTCAGATACGCAGTATTTT. Protein product: CASSIRTGALSDTQYF.

This chain links TRBV11-2 with TRBJ1-1; weak D call: TRBD1 (6 bases). CDR1 SGHAT and CDR2 FQNNGV come from the germline V gene. The length of the CDR3 is 15 residues. V dropped 1 base and J dropped 9 bases, with 18 bases sitting between them. The CDR3 spells CASSLVQGGGTQAFF. The CDR3 DNA reads as TGTGCCAGCAGCTTAGTCCAAGGGGGTGGGACGCAAGCTTTCTTT.

The chain is built from TRBV6-1 and TRBJ1-2; unclear D gene. Germline CDR1 MNHNS, CDR2 SASEGT. V was trimmed by 3 bases and J by 4 bases, leaving 15 bases between them. This CDR3 is 15 amino acids long. The CDR3 DNA is TGTGCCAGCAGTGAGACGACATCTCGACCCTATGGCTACACCTTC. Translation: CASSETTSRPYGYTF.

The CDR3 region is CASSPGLAAEQYF. The CDR3 nucleotides are TGTGCCAGCAGCCCAGGACTAGCTGCCGAGCAGTACTTC. The chain uses TRBV11-2 and TRBJ2-7; 8 positions match TRBD2. V gave up 5 bases and J gave up 6 bases; unmatched junction bases: 6. Germline V gene lookup returns CDR1 SGHAT and CDR2 FQNNGV. This CDR3 is built from 13 residues.

This sequence joins TRBV19 and TRBJ2-7; 10 nucleotides align to TRBD1. The V gene end was trimmed by 4 bases and the J gene end by 0 bases; junction bases not matched to a gene: 9. This CDR3 region has 17 residues. The germline CDR1 and CDR2 sequences are LNHDA and SQIVND (reference sequence). The CDR3 spells CASSTQTGGPISYEQYF. CDR3 nucleotides: TGTGCCAGTAGTACCCAGACAGGGGGCCCCATCTCCTACGAGCAGTACTTC.